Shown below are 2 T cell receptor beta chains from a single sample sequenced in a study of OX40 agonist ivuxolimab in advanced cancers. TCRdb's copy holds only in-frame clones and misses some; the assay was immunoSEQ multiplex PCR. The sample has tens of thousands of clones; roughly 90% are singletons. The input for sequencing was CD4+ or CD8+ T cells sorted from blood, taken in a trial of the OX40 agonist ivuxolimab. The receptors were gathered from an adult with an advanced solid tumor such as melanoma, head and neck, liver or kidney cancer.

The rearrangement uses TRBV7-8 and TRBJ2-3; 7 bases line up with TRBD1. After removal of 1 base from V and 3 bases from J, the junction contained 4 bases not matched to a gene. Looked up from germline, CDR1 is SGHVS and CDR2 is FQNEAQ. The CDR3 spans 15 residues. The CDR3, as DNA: TGTGCCAGCAGCTTAGACAGGGGCCCGACAGATACGCAGTATTTT. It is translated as CASSLDRGPTDTQYF. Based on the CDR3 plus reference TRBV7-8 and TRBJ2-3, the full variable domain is GAGVSQSPRYKVAKRGQDVALRCDPISGHVSLFWYQQALGQGPEFLTYFQNEAQLDKSGLPSDRFFAERPEGSVSTLKIQRTQQEDSAVYLCASSLDRGPTDTQYFGPGTRLTVL.

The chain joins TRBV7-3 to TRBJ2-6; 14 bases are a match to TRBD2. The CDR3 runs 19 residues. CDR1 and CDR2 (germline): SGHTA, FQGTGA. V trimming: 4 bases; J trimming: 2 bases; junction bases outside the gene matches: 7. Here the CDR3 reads CASSSPTSGGAAGANVLTF. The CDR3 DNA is TGTGCCAGCAGCTCGCCGACTAGCGGGGGGGCCGCTGGGGCCAACGTCCTGACTTTC.